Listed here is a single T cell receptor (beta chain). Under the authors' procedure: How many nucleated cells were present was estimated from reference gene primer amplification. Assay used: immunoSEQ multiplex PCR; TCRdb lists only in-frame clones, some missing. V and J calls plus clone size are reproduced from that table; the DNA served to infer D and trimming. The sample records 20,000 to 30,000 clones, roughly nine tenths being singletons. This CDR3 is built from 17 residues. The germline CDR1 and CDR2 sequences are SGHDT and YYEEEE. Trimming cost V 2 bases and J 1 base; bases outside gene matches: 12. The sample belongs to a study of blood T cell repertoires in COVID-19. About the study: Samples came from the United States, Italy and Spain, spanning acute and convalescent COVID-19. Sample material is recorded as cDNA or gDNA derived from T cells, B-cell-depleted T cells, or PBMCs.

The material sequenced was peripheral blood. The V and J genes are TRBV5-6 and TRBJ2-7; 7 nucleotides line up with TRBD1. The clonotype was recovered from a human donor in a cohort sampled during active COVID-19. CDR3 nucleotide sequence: TGTGCCAGCAGCTTAGAAAAGGGGGCGCGTACGTCCTACGAGCAGTACTTC. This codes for CASSLEKGARTSYEQYF.